This T cell receptor beta chain derives from a study of CD8 T cells in ankylosing spondylitis. Findings of the study overall: Disease-linked clones bore a CD8+ phenotype and were relatively rare in peripheral blood. Reportedly, matched ankylosing spondylitis synovial fluid was significantly enriched for disease-linked clones.

Details on this clonotype: Antigen: not known.

The authors made TCR beta libraries by quantitative 5'-RACE with molecular barcodes. TCRdb analysed the 5' RACE reads with MiXCR anew, one entry per CDR3 protein. This sample has hundreds of thousands of distinct CDR3 sequences, with under 35% found just once. Sequenced sample: blood, either unsorted or a sorted T cell fraction (not recorded which). The origin of this receptor is a male donor with ankylosing spondylitis or in good health (not recorded which).

CDR3 region: CASSLRGLVLETQYF. The CDR3 DNA is TGTGCCAGCAGTTTAAGGGGACTAGTGCTGGAGACCCAGTACTTC. The V and J genes are TRBV12-3 or TRBV12-4 and TRBJ2-5; the match to TRBD2 covers 8 bases. V lost 2 bases to trimming and J lost 5 bases; unmatched junction nucleotides: 7. There are 15 residues in the CDR3.